The text below deals with one T cell receptor (beta chain). What it binds is not known. This entry is derived from a study of early T cells in non-severe SARS-CoV-2 infection. Across the whole study: From unsorted whole blood, bulk RNA was sequenced, and the chains remained unpaired.

Study conclusions and caveats: Database matching using VDJdb favored anti-spike CD8 responses, with private and CD4 specificities left missing.

Unique molecular identifiers (one per individual cDNA molecule) were attached. MiXCR, applied by TCRdb to the 5' RACE reads, yields one record per CDR3 protein. Of some 80,000 distinct CDR3 sequences in the sample, approximately 12% are singletons; the top ten hold around 3.5%. CDR3 length: 12 residues. The ends were cut back, 4 bases at V and 2 bases at J, with 5 bases in the middle. Germline V gives CDR1 SGHRS, CDR2 YFSETQ. V and J are TRBV5-1 and TRBJ2-3, with D hard to call. This receptor was taken from an adult who was a healthcare worker with PCR-confirmed SARS-CoV-2 infection or an uninfected control (not recorded which). The specimen sequenced was whole blood. The CDR3 sequence: CASSGDTDTQYF. CDR3 DNA sequence: TGCGCCAGCAGCGGGGACACAGATACGCAGTATTTT.